This TCR beta chain derives from a study of blood T cell repertoires in COVID-19. TCRdb's copy holds only in-frame clones and misses some; the assay was immunoSEQ multiplex PCR. The sample yields 200,000 to 250,000 clones, 83% seen once. Categorization into cohorts depended on clinical history that participants reported. It was within 2 weeks before study entry that exposed participants met a COVID-19 case. CDR3 length: 15 residues. With V trimmed by 6 bases and J by 7 bases, 9 bases remained unmatched. Germline CDR1 LGHDT, CDR2 YNNKEL (reference sequence). The TCR sequence derives from a woman aged 45-65 years who had been exposed to COVID-19. The source material was PBMCs or T cells enriched from blood (not recorded which). V and J are TRBV3-1 (or the pseudogene TRBV3-2) and TRBJ2-1, with 10 bases fitting TRBD2. CDR3 DNA sequence: TGTGCCAGCAGTCCCAGCGGGGGGGCTTTTAATGAGCAGTTCTTC. The encoded protein is CASSPSGGAFNEQFF.